This TCR beta chain emerged from a study of sequential checkpoint blockade in melanoma. Study details: After both sequences, patients received maintenance nivolumab.

Regarding treatment: randomized to nivolumab then ipilimumab (arm A) or the reverse (arm B). None of the patients previously received DNA-damaging chemotherapy. Live CD3+CD8+ CD19− CD56− cells were sorted from PBMCs. Germline V gene sequence: CDR1 SGHDT, CDR2 YYEEEE. CDR3 size: 16 residues. The V and J ends lost 5 bases and 5 bases, in that order; junction bases with no gene match: 14. The repertoire was sequenced with immunoSEQ multiplex PCR; TCRdb's copy has only in-frame clones and lacks some. The repertoire consists of around 18,000 clones, with about 69% occurring once and the leading ten covering approximately 17%.

The sample in question was CD8+ T cells sorted from blood (inferred from file names), obtained from a patient given nivolumab and ipilimumab in sequence. This chain links TRBV5-6 with TRBJ2-5; 8 positions match TRBD1. This receptor was taken from a human donor with melanoma. The CDR3 DNA sequence: TGTGCCAGCAGTCGCATTCTCAGGGGGCTCGGGGAGACCCAGTACTTC. It yields the protein CASSRILRGLGETQYF. Full variable domain (remainder filled in from reference TRBV5-6 and TRBJ2-5): DAGVTQSPTHLIKTRGQQVTLRCSPKSGHDTVSWYQQALGQGPQFIFQYYEEEERQRGNFPDRFSGHQFPNYSSELNVNALLLGDSALYLCASSRILRGLGETQYFGPGTRLLVL.